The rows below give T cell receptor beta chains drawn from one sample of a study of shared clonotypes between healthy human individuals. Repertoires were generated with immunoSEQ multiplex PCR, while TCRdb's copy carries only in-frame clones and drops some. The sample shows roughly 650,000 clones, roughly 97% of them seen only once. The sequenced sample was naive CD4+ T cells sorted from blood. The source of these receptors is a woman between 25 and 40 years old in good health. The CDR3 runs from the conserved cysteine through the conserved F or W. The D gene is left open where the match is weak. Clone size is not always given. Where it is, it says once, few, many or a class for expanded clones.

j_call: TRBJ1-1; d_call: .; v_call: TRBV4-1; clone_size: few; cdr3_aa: CASSQGQVTEAFF; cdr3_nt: TGCGCCAGCAGCCAAGGCCAAGTTACTGAAGCTTTCTTT
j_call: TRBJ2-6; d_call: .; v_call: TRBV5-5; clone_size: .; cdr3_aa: CASSSALSGANVLTF; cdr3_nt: TGTGCCAGCAGCTCCGCCCTCTCTGGGGCCAACGTCCTGACTTTC
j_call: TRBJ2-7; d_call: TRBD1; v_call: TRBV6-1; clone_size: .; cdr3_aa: CASSQTGQGFHEQYF; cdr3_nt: TGCGCCAGCAGCCAAACGGGACAGGGATTTCACGAGCAGTACTTC
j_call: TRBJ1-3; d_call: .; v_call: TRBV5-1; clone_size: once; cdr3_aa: CASSLEAGVGNTIYF; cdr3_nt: TGCGCCAGCAGCTTGGAGGCAGGGGTCGGAAACACCATATATTTT
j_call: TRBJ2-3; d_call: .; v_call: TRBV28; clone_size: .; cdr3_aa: CASSHGWQAVDTQYF; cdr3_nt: TGTGCCAGCAGTCACGGGTGGCAGGCCGTAGATACGCAGTATTTT
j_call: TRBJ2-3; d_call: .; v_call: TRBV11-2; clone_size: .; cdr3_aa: CASSQGAGGSTDTQYF; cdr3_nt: TGTGCCAGCAGCCAAGGAGCGGGCGGGAGCACAGATACGCAGTATTTT
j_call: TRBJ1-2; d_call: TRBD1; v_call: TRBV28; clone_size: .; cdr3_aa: CASNSPGTGPDGYTF; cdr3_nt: TGTGCCAGCAATAGTCCCGGGACAGGGCCGGATGGCTACACCTTC
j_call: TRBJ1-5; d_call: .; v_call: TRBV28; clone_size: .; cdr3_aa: CASSLRNQPQHF; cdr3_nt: TGTGCCAGCAGCCTACGGAATCAGCCCCAGCATTTT
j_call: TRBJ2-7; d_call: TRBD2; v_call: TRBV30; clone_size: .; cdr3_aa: CAWRPQREIYYEQYF; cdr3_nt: TGTGCCTGGAGGCCCCAGCGGGAGATTTATTACGAGCAGTACTTC
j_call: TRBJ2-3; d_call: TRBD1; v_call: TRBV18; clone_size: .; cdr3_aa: CASSLRGPGTDTQYF; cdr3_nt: TGTGCCAGCTCCCTTAGGGGGCCCGGCACAGATACGCAGTATTTT
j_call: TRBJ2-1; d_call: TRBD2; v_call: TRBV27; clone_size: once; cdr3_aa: CASISGAGNNEQFF; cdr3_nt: TGTGCCAGTATTAGCGGGGCCGGGAACAATGAGCAGTTCTTC
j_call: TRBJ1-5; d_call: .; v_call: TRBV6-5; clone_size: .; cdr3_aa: CASRPLPGPQPQHF; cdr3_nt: TGTGCCAGCAGGCCACTCCCAGGGCCCCAGCCCCAGCATTTT
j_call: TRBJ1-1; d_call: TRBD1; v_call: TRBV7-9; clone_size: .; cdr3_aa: CASSFPDRGTEAFF; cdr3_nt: TGTGCCAGCAGCTTCCCAGACAGGGGCACTGAAGCTTTCTTT
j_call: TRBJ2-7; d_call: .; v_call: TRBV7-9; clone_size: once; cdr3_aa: CASTPGTTYEQYF; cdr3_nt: TGTGCCAGCACCCCAGGAACCACCTACGAGCAGTACTTC
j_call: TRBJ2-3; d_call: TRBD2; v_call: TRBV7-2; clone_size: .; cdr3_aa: CASRFGGLAGVDTQYF; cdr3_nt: TGTGCCAGCAGATTCGGGGGACTAGCGGGAGTGGATACGCAGTATTTT
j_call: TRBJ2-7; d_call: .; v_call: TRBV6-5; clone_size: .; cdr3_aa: CASLRPLDEQYF; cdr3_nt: TGTGCCAGCCTCAGGCCACTCGACGAGCAGTACTTC
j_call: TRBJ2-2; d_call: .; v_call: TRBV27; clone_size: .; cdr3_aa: CASRRGNTGELFF; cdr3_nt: TGTGCCAGCAGGAGGGGGAATACCGGGGAGCTGTTTTTT